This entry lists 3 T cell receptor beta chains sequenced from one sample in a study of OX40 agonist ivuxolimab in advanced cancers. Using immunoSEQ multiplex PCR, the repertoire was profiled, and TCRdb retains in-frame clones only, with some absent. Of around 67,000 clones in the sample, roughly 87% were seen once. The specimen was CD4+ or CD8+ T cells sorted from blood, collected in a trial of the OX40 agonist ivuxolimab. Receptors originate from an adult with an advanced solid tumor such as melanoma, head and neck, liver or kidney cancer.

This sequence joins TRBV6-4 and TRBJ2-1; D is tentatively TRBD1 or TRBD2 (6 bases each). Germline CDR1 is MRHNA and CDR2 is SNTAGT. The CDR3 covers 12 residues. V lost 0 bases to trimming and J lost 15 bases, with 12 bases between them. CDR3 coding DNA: TGTGCCAGCAGTGACTCAGGGGGGACACGGTTCTTC. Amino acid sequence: CASSDSGGTRFF.

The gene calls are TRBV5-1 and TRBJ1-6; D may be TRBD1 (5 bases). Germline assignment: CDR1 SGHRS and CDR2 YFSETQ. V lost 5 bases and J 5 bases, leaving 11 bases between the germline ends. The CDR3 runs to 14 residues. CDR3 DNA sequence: TGCGCCAGCAGGCGGCGGGGGGATAATTCACCCCTCCACTTT. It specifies CASRRRGDNSPLHF.

In DNA, the CDR3 is TGTGCCTGGAGTAGGGGCCTCGATGGTTCCGGGGAGCTGTTTTTT. It yields the protein CAWSRGLDGSGELFF. This sequence joins TRBV30 and TRBJ2-2; D is possibly TRBD1 (5 bases). CDR3 size: 15 residues. With 2 bases removed from V and 6 bases from J, the gap between germline ends came to 16 bases. The germline V gene has CDR1 GTSNPN and CDR2 SVGIG (reference sequence).